The 25 T cell receptor beta chains listed next were all sequenced from one sample in a study of Ad26.COV2.S vaccination and SARS-CoV-2 variants. The table came from immunoSEQ multiplex PCR; TCRdb's copy has only in-frame clones and leaves some out. The repertoire includes 300,000 to 350,000 clones, just over 85% of them detected once, and under 2% sits in the top ten. The treatment: roughly 19 received Ad26.COV2.S at low or high dose, single or two shots; 5 received placebo; per-sample allocation not given. Sampling occurred on day 63 after the first vaccine or placebo injection. The sample consisted of peripheral blood, taken in a trial of Ad26.COV2.S vaccine versus placebo. Receptors were obtained from a person aged 18 to 59 who received the Ad26.COV2.S COVID-19 vaccine or a placebo.

The chain has TRBV27 and TRBJ1-1; D is ambiguous. Trimming shortened V by 8 bases and J by 6 bases, and 22 bases separated the two germline ends. Germline values: CDR1 MNHEY, CDR2 SMNVEV (reference sequence). CDR3 length: 15 residues. The CDR3 protein is CASRGQRVSWSEAFF. CDR3 DNA: TGTGCCAGCCGAGGGCAGAGGGTTTCGTGGTCTGAAGCTTTCTTT.

The chain uses TRBV6-2 or TRBV6-3 and TRBJ2-3; D remains unclear. The CDR3 consists of 14 residues. V shed 2 bases and J shed 2 bases, with 8 bases lying between them. Germline V gene lookup returns CDR1 MNHEY and CDR2 SVGEGT. CDR3 coding DNA: TGTGCCAGCAGTTACCGGCGAAACACAGATACGCAGTATTTT. This gives the protein CASSYRRNTDTQYF.

CDR3: CASSLSASPSYEQYF. CDR3 coding DNA: TGTGCCAGCAGCTTGTCGGCTTCACCCTCCTACGAGCAGTACTTC. The chain joins TRBV5-4 to TRBJ2-7; D gene ambiguous. The V gene's germline CDR1 is SGHNT and CDR2 YYREEE (reference sequence). Trimming took 1 base from V and 0 from J, leaving 11 bases between them. This CDR3 is built from 15 residues.

This clone was counted once. This chain connects TRBV3-1 (or the pseudogene TRBV3-2) to TRBJ2-3; D is unresolved. Germline V gives CDR1 LGHDT, CDR2 YNNKEL (reference sequence). V was cut by 1 base and J by 2 bases, with 10 bases left in between. This CDR3 has 15 amino acids. The CDR3 DNA reads TGTGCCAGCAGCCAAGGTGCGAGCCTCACAGATACGCAGTATTTT. It specifies CASSQGASLTDTQYF.

The V call is TRBV14, the J call TRBJ2-5; D remains unclear. Deletions cut 0 bases from V and 6 bases from J, with 5 bases between. This CDR3 contains 12 residues. Per the germline V gene, CDR1 is SGHDN and CDR2 is FVKESK. This chain's CDR3 is CASSQEGKTQYF. The CDR3 DNA is TGTGCCAGCAGCCAAGAGGGGAAGACCCAGTACTTC.

This clone was recorded once. V is TRBV30 and J is TRBJ2-2; TRBD1 agrees at 8 bases. This CDR3 region has 15 residues. Per the germline V gene, CDR1 is GTSNPN and CDR2 is SVGIG (reference sequence). Trimming took 2 bases from V and 3 from J; bases not matched to a gene: 5. The CDR3 nucleotides read TGTGCCTGGAGTCTCGGACAGGGTCACACCGGGGAGCTGTTTTTT. Translated: CAWSLGQGHTGELFF.

A few counts support this clone. The V call is TRBV7-3, the J call TRBJ2-3, with 8 bases matching TRBD2. Losses at the gene ends were 8 bases for V and 1 base for J; bases not matched to a gene: 2. CDR1 is SGHTA and CDR2 is FQGTGA in the germline V gene. The CDR3 sequence is 13 residues long. The CDR3 bases are TGTGCCAGCCGTAGCGGGGGCACAGATACGCAGTATTTT. It codes for CASRSGGTDTQYF.

This clone was seen once. The chain couples TRBV9 to TRBJ2-2; possibly TRBD2 for D (6 bases). The germline V and J ends were trimmed by 0 bases and 6 bases, with 9 bases remaining between them. The V gene's germline CDR1 is SGDLS and CDR2 YYNGEE. CDR3 size: 14 residues. The CDR3 DNA follows: TGTGCCAGCAGCGTAGTGGGGGAGGCCGGGGAGCTGTTTTTT. Its translation: CASSVVGEAGELFF.

CDR3 protein: CASSGTGMKTQYF. The CDR3 coding sequence is TGTGCCAGCAGCGGGACAGGGATGAAGACCCAGTACTTC. The chain couples TRBV6-2 or TRBV6-3 to TRBJ2-5; 9 nucleotides match TRBD1. Trimming removed 6 bases from V and 6 bases from J; junction bases left unmatched: 5. CDR3 length equals 13 residues. Germline loops: CDR1 MNHEY, CDR2 SVGEGT.

On this clone: The identical CDR3 is also encoded by other nucleotide sequences in the sample. This chain uses TRBV2 with TRBJ2-3; TRBD2 agrees at 13 bases. V trimming: 4 bases; J trimming: 1 base; junction bases outside the gene matches: 2. CDR1 and CDR2 (germline): SNHLY, FYNNEI. The CDR3 covers 16 residues. CDR3 DNA sequence: TGTGCCAGCAGTGCCGGACTAGCGGGGGGCACAGATACGCAGTATTTT. Protein sequence: CASSAGLAGGTDTQYF.

Note on this clone: This sample also contains other DNA sequences that code for the same CDR3. The gene calls are TRBV5-1 and TRBJ1-1; no firm D call. The CDR3 extends over 13 amino acids. V lost 1 base and J 3 bases, leaving 7 bases between the germline ends. The germline gives CDR1 SGHRS, CDR2 YFSETQ. The CDR3 sequence is CASSLRGDTEAFF. DNA for the CDR3: TGCGCCAGCAGCTTGAGAGGAGACACTGAAGCTTTCTTT.

This clone occurred once. The chain carries TRBV2 and TRBJ1-6; TRBD1 is a possible D gene (5 bases). V lost 5 bases to trimming and J lost 7 bases, with 15 bases between them. Germline V gives CDR1 SNHLY, CDR2 FYNNEI. CDR3 length: 15 amino acids. CDR3 residues: CASSSSRGNNSPLHF. CDR3 DNA sequence: TGTGCCAGCAGTTCGAGTAGGGGTAACAATTCACCCCTCCACTTT.

The rearrangement joins TRBV6-2 or TRBV6-3 to TRBJ1-5; D possibly corresponds to TRBD1 (6 bases). V was pared by 4 bases and J by 3 bases, with 13 bases between. CDR1 and CDR2 (germline): MNHEY, SVGEGT. CDR3 length equals 15 residues. The CDR3 DNA reads TGTGCCAGCAGTTCTGGGGGCCCCTTCAATCAGCCCCAGCATTTT. It codes for CASSSGGPFNQPQHF.

The V gene is TRBV7-2, the J gene TRBJ1-3; D not certain. This CDR3 has 12 residues. Germline CDR1 is SGHTA and CDR2 is FQGNSA. Deletions cut 3 bases from V and 4 bases from J, with 4 bases between. The CDR3 region is CASSFRGNTIYF. The CDR3 DNA follows: TGTGCCAGCAGCTTCAGAGGAAACACCATATATTTT.

This clone has just a few counts. The V and J genes are TRBV20-1 and TRBJ2-2; tentatively, D is TRBD1 (8 bases). Trimming stripped 3 bases from V and 0 bases from J, with 11 bases between. The CDR3 extends over 15 amino acids. The germline V gene encodes CDR1 DFQATT and CDR2 SNEGSKA (reference sequence). The CDR3 bases are TGCAGTGCTAGTACAGGGGGGGCGAACACCGGGGAGCTGTTTTTT. Protein product: CSASTGGANTGELFF.

This chain links TRBV5-1 with TRBJ1-1; maybe TRBD1 (5 bases). The CDR3 is 15 residues long. The germline V gene has CDR1 SGHRS and CDR2 YFSETQ. The V end lost 0 bases, the J end lost 11 bases, and 20 bases lay between the germline ends. In nucleotides, the CDR3 is TGCGCCAGCAGCTTGGCCGAAGGTCCTGGATGGGGGGCTTTCTTT. Translation: CASSLAEGPGWGAFF.

The V gene is TRBV19, the J gene TRBJ2-1; D could derive from TRBD1 or TRBD2 (5 bases each). The CDR3 length is 13 residues. V was pared by 5 bases and J by 15 bases, with 20 bases between. Germline V gives CDR1 LNHDA, CDR2 SQIVND (reference sequence). This CDR3 reads CASSPQEGRKRFF. The CDR3 nucleotides read TGTGCCAGTAGTCCCCAAGAGGGACGCAAGCGGTTCTTC.

The J gene is TRBJ1-4, the V gene TRBV9; a weak D match, TRBD1 (6 bases). Trimming removed 2 bases from V and 8 bases from J, with 13 bases in between. The CDR3 loop spans 14 amino acids. The germline V gene encodes CDR1 SGDLS and CDR2 YYNGEE. The chain's CDR3 is CASSVSARGEKLFF. In DNA form, the CDR3 reads TGTGCCAGCAGCGTCTCAGCCAGGGGAGAAAAACTGTTTTTT.

The chain recombines TRBV5-1 with TRBJ1-1, with a weak D call TRBD1 (5 bases). This CDR3 has 14 residues. CDR1 SGHRS and CDR2 YFSETQ come from the germline V gene. The V gene lost 0 bases and the J gene lost 4 bases, with 10 bases spanning the gap. The CDR3 reads CASSLGLGGTEAFF. CDR3 sequence (DNA): TGCGCCAGCAGCTTGGGCCTTGGGGGCACTGAAGCTTTCTTT.

This chain joins TRBV20-1 and TRBJ2-7; 7 bases are shared with TRBD2. Germline lookup yields CDR1 DFQATT and CDR2 SNEGSKA (reference sequence). The CDR3 is 16 amino acids. The ends lost 3 bases at V and 0 bases at J; junction bases unmatched: 11. CDR3 sequence: CSASLGPSGASYEQYF. The CDR3 DNA follows: TGCAGTGCTAGTTTAGGGCCTAGCGGAGCCTCCTACGAGCAGTACTTC.

The chain joins TRBV6-7 to TRBJ1-5; D is possibly TRBD1 (5 bases). TRBV6-7 is an ORF; its function is uncertain. Trimming took 0 bases from V and 4 from J, leaving 16 bases between them. This CDR3 spans 17 amino acids. CDR3 region: CASSYSRSGDPNQPQHF. The CDR3 region has the DNA TGTGCCAGCAGTTACTCGAGGAGTGGGGACCCTAATCAGCCCCAGCATTTT.

This clone appeared once. The chain employs TRBV30 and TRBJ1-1; 7 nucleotides match TRBD1. The V gene's germline CDR1 is GTSNPN and CDR2 SVGIG (reference sequence). With V trimmed by 1 base and J by 10 bases, 9 bases remained unmatched. This CDR3 comprises 13 residues. This chain's CDR3 is CAWSERWDSGAFF. The CDR3 DNA is TGTGCCTGGAGTGAAAGATGGGACAGCGGAGCTTTCTTT.

The chain joins TRBV19 to TRBJ1-5, with TRBD1 identical over 8 bases. This CDR3 has 13 residues. Germline V gene sequence: CDR1 LNHDA, CDR2 SQIVND (reference sequence). Trimming at V came to 5 bases and at J to 5 bases, leaving 2 bases not matched to a gene. DNA for the CDR3: TGTGCCAGTAGTCCGGACAGGGATCAGCCCCAGCATTTT. It is translated as CASSPDRDQPQHF.

The chain combines TRBV7-3 with TRBJ2-5; TRBD2 agrees at 9 bases. V lost 5 bases and J lost 5; bases outside the gene matches: 9. The CDR3 runs to 15 residues. Germline V gene sequence: CDR1 SGHTA, CDR2 FQGTGA. CDR3 coding DNA: TGTGCCAGCAGCCCAGCGGGAGCGGGAGGCGAGACCCAGTACTTC. Its translation is CASSPAGAGGETQYF.

Only one count was recorded for this clone. The chain combines TRBV5-4 with TRBJ1-6; no firm D call. The germline V and J ends were trimmed by 0 bases and 7 bases, with 17 bases remaining between them. CDR1 and CDR2 (germline): SGHNT, YYREEE (reference sequence). The CDR3 sequence is 17 residues long. CDR3 loop: CASSLVIIGSTNSPLHF. The CDR3 DNA sequence: TGTGCCAGCAGCTTGGTCATCATTGGCTCTACCAATTCACCCCTCCACTTT.